This TCR beta chain was documented in a study of blood T cell repertoires in COVID-19. Sequenced by immunoSEQ multiplex PCR; TCRdb stores in-frame clones only, minus some. The data hold roughly 120,000 clones, with 75% to 90% observed a single time. Germline V CDR1 and CDR2: SGHRS, YFSETQ. This CDR3 is 16 amino acids long. Trimming removed 4 bases from V and 2 bases from J, with 18 bases in between. This receptor was obtained from a woman aged 60 to 75 with COVID-19, enrolled during active disease. The V gene is TRBV5-1, the J gene TRBJ2-5, with D possibly TRBD1 on 7 matching bases. Material for sequencing was peripheral blood. The CDR3 DNA is TGCGCCAGCAGCCGTTCGGGGGACAGAGCTCAAGAGACCCAGTACTTC. Its translation is CASSRSGDRAQETQYF.